This entry lists 32 T cell receptor beta chains sequenced from one sample in a study of glioma-infiltrating T cells after dendritic cell vaccination. The time point: after dendritic cell vaccination, including at tumor progression/relapse. Some clones are missing from TCRdb's copy, which holds only in-frame ones; the method was immunoSEQ multiplex PCR. The data hold 70,000 to 100,000 clones, with roughly four fifths observed a single time. Sample: blood, taken after dendritic cell vaccination. The receptors were sampled from a human donor with glioblastoma.

The V gene is TRBV5-1, the J gene TRBJ1-1; D uncertain. V was clipped by 2 bases and J by 0 bases, with 20 bases between them. The CDR3 runs to 18 residues. Germline V lookup: CDR1 SGHRS, CDR2 YFSETQ. The CDR3 protein is CASSFNVMGSPLNTEAFF. The DNA of the CDR3 is TGCGCCAGCAGCTTCAACGTGATGGGCAGTCCTTTGAACACTGAAGCTTTCTTT. Filled out from reference TRBV5-1 and TRBJ1-1, the complete variable domain reads KAGVTQTPRYLIKTRGQQVTLSCSPISGHRSVSWYQQTPGQGLQFLFEYFSETQRNKGNFPGRFSGRQFSNSRSEMNVSTLELGDSALYLCASSFNVMGSPLNTEAFFGQGTRLTVV.

V and J are TRBV9 and TRBJ1-6, with 7 positions matching TRBD1. The CDR3 extends over 15 amino acids. V lost 3 bases, J lost 7 bases, and 7 bases stayed unmatched. Germline V gene data show CDR1 as SGDLS and CDR2 as YYNGEE. CDR3 residues: CASSGPGQQNSPLHF. As DNA, the CDR3 is TGTGCCAGCAGCGGGCCGGGACAGCAAAATTCACCCCTCCACTTT.

This chain uses TRBV4-1 with TRBJ1-4; 9 positions agree with TRBD1. J gave up 8 bases and V 3 bases, and 10 bases lay outside the gene matches. Germline assignment: CDR1 MGHRA and CDR2 YSYEKL. The CDR3 consists of 16 residues. The CDR3 is CASSHDPGQGREKLFF. The DNA of the CDR3 is TGCGCCAGCAGCCATGACCCGGGACAGGGACGGGAAAAACTGTTTTTT.

The chain has TRBV7-9 and TRBJ2-7; TRBD2 agrees at 9 bases. Germline CDR1 reads SEHNR; CDR2 reads FQNEAQ (reference sequence). The CDR3 loop spans 16 amino acids. V shed 7 bases, J shed 2 bases, and the junction held 12 bases outside the gene matches. The DNA of the CDR3 is TGTGCCAGCACCCCTATCAGCGGGGGGTCAACCTACGAGCAGTACTTC. It yields the protein CASTPISGGSTYEQYF.

The chain employs TRBV15 and TRBJ1-3, with D possibly matching TRBD1 (5 bases). The CDR3 spans 15 residues. V was clipped by 2 bases and J by 0 bases, with 8 bases between them. Germline V gives CDR1 LNHNV, CDR2 YYDKDF (reference sequence). CDR3 sequence (DNA): TGTGCCACCAGCAGAATAAGGGGCTCTGGAAACACCATATATTTT. It translates to CATSRIRGSGNTIYF.

The J gene is TRBJ2-1, the V gene TRBV7-3, with 7 bases matching TRBD1. This CDR3 comprises 14 residues. The germline V gene encodes CDR1 SGHTA and CDR2 FQGTGA. V was clipped by 7 bases and J by 8 bases; unmatched bases: 11. CDR3: CASTLRGQADEQFF. The CDR3 DNA is TGTGCCAGCACCCTAAGAGGACAGGCGGATGAGCAGTTCTTC.

The rearrangement links TRBV2 to TRBJ1-2; D is uncertain. The CDR3 loop spans 14 amino acids. Germline V gives CDR1 SNHLY, CDR2 FYNNEI. V gave up 0 bases and J gave up 2 bases, with 7 bases separating them. The CDR3 nucleotides are TGTGCCAGCAGTGAAGCGCACAGAAACTATGGCTACACCTTC. Protein product: CASSEAHRNYGYTF.

J is TRBJ1-1 and V is TRBV27; D might be TRBD1 (6 bases). Germline V CDR1 and CDR2: MNHEY, SMNVEV (reference sequence). This CDR3 comprises 14 residues. The V end lost 6 bases, the J end lost 4 bases, and 15 bases lay between the germline ends. The CDR3 reads CASSRSGGGTEAFF. For the CDR3, the DNA is TGTGCCAGCAGCCGATCGGGGGGCGGCACTGAAGCTTTCTTT.

The chain uses TRBV2 and TRBJ2-2, with 7 bases that match TRBD1. This CDR3 comprises 18 residues. Trimming at V came to 0 bases and at J to 4 bases, leaving 11 bases not matched to a gene. Germline CDR1 is SNHLY and CDR2 is FYNNEI. CDR3 DNA: TGTGCCAGCAGTGAAGCGGGGGCTGGACAGGCCCGCACCGGGGAGCTGTTTTTT. It specifies CASSEAGAGQARTGELFF.

This chain links TRBV28 with TRBJ2-1; possibly TRBD1 for D (6 bases). CDR1 and CDR2 from the germline V gene are MDHEN and SYDVKM. The CDR3 is 13 amino acids. V was shortened by 4 bases and J by 4 bases, with 8 bases between the two germline ends. DNA of the CDR3: TGTGCCAGCAGTTGGGGGCTGTACAATGAGCAGTTCTTC. Amino acid sequence: CASSWGLYNEQFF. Looking up the rest from reference TRBV28 and TRBJ2-1 gives the full variable domain: DVKVTQSSRYLVKRTGEKVFLECVQDMDHENMFWYRQDPGLGLRLIYFSYDVKMKEKGDIPEGYSVSREKKERFSLILESASTNQTSMYLCASSWGLYNEQFFGPGTRLTVL.

This rearrangement joins TRBV7-2 to TRBJ2-7; 16 bases line up with TRBD2. With 4 bases clipped from V and 7 bases from J, the junction kept 1 base outside the gene matches. Looked up from germline, CDR1 is SGHTA and CDR2 is FQGNSA. This CDR3 contains 14 residues. CDR3 sequence: CASSSGLAGGEQYF. For the CDR3, the DNA is TGTGCCAGCAGCTCGGGACTAGCGGGGGGGGAGCAGTACTTC.

This clone was detected only a few times. The genes are TRBV14 and TRBJ2-1; TRBD2 matches 8 bases. CDR3 length: 14 amino acids. The V gene's germline CDR1 is SGHDN and CDR2 FVKESK. With V trimmed by 5 bases and J by 3 bases, 3 bases remained unmatched. For the CDR3, the DNA is TGTGCCAGCAGCAAGGGACTAGGCTACAATGAGCAGTTCTTC. Amino acid sequence: CASSKGLGYNEQFF.

This chain links TRBV14 with TRBJ2-7, with D tentatively TRBD1 (6 bases). Germline V gene sequence: CDR1 SGHDN, CDR2 FVKESK. This CDR3 has 19 residues. Trimming pared 1 base from V and 7 bases from J, leaving 29 bases between. The CDR3 DNA sequence: TGTGCCAGCAGCCAAGTCGGGTTTAGGGGGACGTGGATGGCCCCTGAGCAGTACTTC. It yields the protein CASSQVGFRGTWMAPEQYF.

CDR3 nucleotide sequence: TGTGCCAGCAGCGTAGACGAGATGAACACCGGGGAGCTGTTTTTT. It specifies CASSVDEMNTGELFF. J is TRBJ2-2 and V is TRBV9; no firm D call. Deletions cut 0 bases from V and 1 base from J, with 7 bases between. Per germline, CDR1 SGDLS and CDR2 YYNGEE. The CDR3 has 15 amino acids.

The chain uses TRBV5-1 and TRBJ2-7; a weak D match, TRBD1 (6 bases). Between the trimmed V and J ends, which lost 2 bases and 4 bases, there was a span of 16 bases. CDR1 and CDR2 (germline): SGHRS, YFSETQ. There are 15 residues in the CDR3. CDR3 coding DNA: TGCGCCAGCAGCTTAGGGCAGGGGAATATATACGAGCAGTACTTC. Its protein product is CASSLGQGNIYEQYF.

V gene TRBV7-9 combines with J gene TRBJ2-5, with 11 positions matching TRBD2. V shed 5 bases and J 0 bases; nucleotides not matched to a gene: 5. The CDR3 spans 16 residues. The germline CDR1 and CDR2 sequences are SEHNR and FQNEAQ (reference sequence). DNA of the CDR3: TGTGCCAGCAGCGTTACTAGCGGGGGAAACCAAGAGACCCAGTACTTC. It translates to CASSVTSGGNQETQYF.

This clone was counted once. The DNA of the CDR3 is TGTGCCAGCAGCTTGATCGGACAGGGTTACACAGATACGCAGTATTTT. It encodes CASSLIGQGYTDTQYF. V gene TRBV5-8 combines with J gene TRBJ2-3, with TRBD1 identical over 8 bases. With V trimmed by 1 base and J by 2 bases, 6 bases remained unmatched. CDR1 is SGHTS, CDR2 YDEGEE, per germline. The CDR3 runs to 16 residues. The variable domain in full, completed from reference TRBV5-8 and TRBJ2-3, reads EAGVTQSPTHLIKTRGQQATLRCSPISGHTSVYWYQQALGLGLQFLLWYDEGEERNRGNFPPRFSGRQFPNYSSELNVNALELEDSALYLCASSLIGQGYTDTQYFGPGTRLTVL.

This chain joins TRBV19 and TRBJ1-2, with D possibly being TRBD1 (5 bases). Germline CDR1 reads LNHDA; CDR2 reads SQIVND (reference sequence). The length of the CDR3 is 12 residues. Trimming removed 4 bases at V and 7 bases at J, with 10 bases between. The CDR3 region is CASSSGTVGYTF. CDR3 DNA sequence: TGTGCCAGTAGTAGCGGGACCGTTGGCTACACCTTC.

CDR3 in amino acids: CASRASGGSNQPQHF. The CDR3 DNA is TGTGCCAGCAGAGCTAGTGGAGGGAGCAATCAGCCCCAGCATTTT. V gene TRBV6-5 combines with J gene TRBJ1-5, with D uncertain. With 6 bases removed from V and 1 base from J, the gap between germline ends came to 13 bases. The CDR3 length is 15 residues. Germline V lookup: CDR1 MNHEY, CDR2 SVGAGI.

This sequence joins TRBV5-1 and TRBJ1-1; 8 bases agree with TRBD1. Germline CDR1 SGHRS, CDR2 YFSETQ. The CDR3 length is 17 residues. Trimming took 4 bases from V and 1 from J; bases not matched to a gene: 12. The CDR3 loop is CASSLDRGWGANTEAFF. Written as DNA, the CDR3 is TGCGCCAGCAGCCTAGACAGGGGTTGGGGGGCGAACACTGAAGCTTTCTTT.

This sequence joins TRBV6-1 and TRBJ2-1; 8 nucleotides line up with TRBD2. Trimming at V came to 1 base and at J to 10 bases, leaving 3 bases not matched to a gene. Germline CDR1 reads MNHNS; CDR2 reads SASEGT. CDR3 length: 13 amino acids. CDR3 coding DNA: TGTGCCAGCAGTGAAGTGGGACTAGGAGAGCAGTTCTTC. As protein: CASSEVGLGEQFF.

The V and J genes are TRBV9 and TRBJ1-3; perhaps TRBD1 as D (5 bases). Trimming took 3 bases from V and 4 from J, leaving 17 bases between them. Germline-derived CDR1 and CDR2 are SGDLS and YYNGEE. The CDR3 has 16 amino acids. DNA for the CDR3: TGTGCCAGCAGCGGTCGAACGACAGTGGGAGGAAACACCATATATTTT. Translated: CASSGRTTVGGNTIYF.

V gene TRBV19 combines with J gene TRBJ2-1, with D tentatively TRBD1 (6 bases). Trimming removed 5 bases at V and 6 bases at J, with 11 bases between. The CDR3 is 13 amino acids. Germline V gene sequence: CDR1 LNHDA, CDR2 SQIVND (reference sequence). The CDR3 sequence is CASSGTIGNEQFF. The CDR3 region has the DNA TGTGCCAGTAGTGGGACAATAGGCAATGAGCAGTTCTTC.

The chain links TRBV20-1 to TRBJ2-7; TRBD2 matches at 9 bases. This CDR3 spans 11 amino acids. V lost 5 bases to trimming and J lost 4 bases; unmatched junction nucleotides: 0. CDR1 is DFQATT, CDR2 SNEGSKA, per germline (reference sequence). CDR3 region: CSAGLAYEQYF. DNA for the CDR3: TGCAGTGCTGGACTAGCGTACGAGCAGTACTTC.

This rearrangement joins TRBV5-1 to TRBJ2-5; no firm D call. Trimming took off 0 bases at V and 3 bases at J, with 6 bases between the two ends. The germline gives CDR1 SGHRS, CDR2 YFSETQ. This CDR3 region has 13 residues. For the CDR3, the DNA is TGCGCCAGCAGCTTGGGGCAGAAAGAGACCCAGTACTTC. Translation gives CASSLGQKETQYF.

V usage is TRBV5-4 and J usage is TRBJ1-1; D possibly corresponds to TRBD1 (5 bases). The CDR3 length is 13 residues. V gave up 2 bases and J gave up 1 base, with 6 bases separating them. Germline loops: CDR1 SGHNT, CDR2 YYREEE (reference sequence). As DNA, the CDR3 is TGTGCCAGCAGCTTACAGGAGAACACTGAAGCTTTCTTT. It encodes CASSLQENTEAFF.

V is TRBV7-3 and J is TRBJ1-2; 7 positions agree with TRBD1. V trimming: 5 bases; J trimming: 0 bases; junction bases outside the gene matches: 9. CDR3 size: 16 residues. Germline values: CDR1 SGHTA, CDR2 FQGTGA. CDR3 loop: CASSRDSQPSNYGYTF. As DNA, the CDR3 is TGTGCCAGCAGCCGGGACAGTCAACCGTCTAACTATGGCTACACCTTC.

This clone is a singleton in its sample. The genes are TRBV30 and TRBJ2-5; possible D gene TRBD1, 5 bases. The CDR3 totals 14 residues. CDR1 and CDR2 (germline): GTSNPN, SVGIG (reference sequence). The V and J ends lost 0 bases and 4 bases respectively, with 12 bases between them. This CDR3 is CAWSVGRGGETQYF. The CDR3 region has the DNA TGTGCCTGGAGTGTCGGTAGGGGCGGAGAGACCCAGTACTTC.

The rearrangement links TRBV30 to TRBJ2-5; tentatively, D is TRBD2 (6 bases). The V end was cut by 0 bases, the J end by 5 bases, with 10 bases between. CDR1 is GTSNPN and CDR2 is SVGIG in the germline V gene (reference sequence). CDR3 length equals 13 residues. CDR3 bases: TGTGCCTGGAGTGTAGGCGCGGGGGAGACCCAGTACTTC. Translated, it gives CAWSVGAGETQYF.

The J gene is TRBJ1-5, the V gene TRBV6-1; D call uncertain. The CDR3 totals 16 residues. V gave up 1 base and J gave up 0 bases, with 10 bases separating them. Germline V CDR1 and CDR2: MNHNS, SASEGT. The CDR3 sequence is CASSEEQFYSNQPQHF. As DNA, the CDR3 is TGTGCCAGCAGTGAAGAACAGTTTTATAGCAATCAGCCCCAGCATTTT.

The chain is built from TRBV11-2 and TRBJ1-6, with TRBD1 matching over 7 bases. There are 14 residues in the CDR3. J gave up 6 bases and V 6 bases, and 5 bases lay outside the gene matches. Germline V gene lookup returns CDR1 SGHAT and CDR2 FQNNGV. CDR3 bases: TGTGCCAGCAGAGCAGGGGGATCTAATTCACCCCTCCACTTT. It translates to CASRAGGSNSPLHF.

V gene TRBV5-4 combines with J gene TRBJ2-2; D may be TRBD1 (6 bases). This CDR3 is built from 15 residues. Trimming pared 4 bases from V and 6 bases from J, leaving 16 bases between. The germline CDR1 and CDR2 sequences are SGHNT and YYREEE (reference sequence). The CDR3 DNA reads as TGTGCCAGCAGCGGACAGAACACCTTCTCCGGGGAGCTGTTTTTT. Translation gives CASSGQNTFSGELFF.